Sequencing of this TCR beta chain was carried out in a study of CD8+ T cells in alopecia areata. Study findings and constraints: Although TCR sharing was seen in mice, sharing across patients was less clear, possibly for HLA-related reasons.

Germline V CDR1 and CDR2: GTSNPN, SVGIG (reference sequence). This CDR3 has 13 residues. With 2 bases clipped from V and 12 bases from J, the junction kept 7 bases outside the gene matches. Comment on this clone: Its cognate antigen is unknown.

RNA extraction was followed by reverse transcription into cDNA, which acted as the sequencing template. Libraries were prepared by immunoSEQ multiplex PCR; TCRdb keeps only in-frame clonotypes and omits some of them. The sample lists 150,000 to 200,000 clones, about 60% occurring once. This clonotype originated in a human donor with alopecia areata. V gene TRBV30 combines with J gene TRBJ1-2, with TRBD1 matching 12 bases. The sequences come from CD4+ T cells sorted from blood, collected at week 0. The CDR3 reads CAWSSGTGGANTF. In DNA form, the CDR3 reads TGTGCCTGGAGTTCCGGGACAGGGGGCGCCAACACCTTC.